This TCR beta chain is drawn from a study of technical replicates of blood from four donors. The repertoire was sequenced with immunoSEQ multiplex PCR; TCRdb's copy has only in-frame clones and lacks some. The table includes fewer than 95,000 clones, roughly 94% detected once. The source material was T cells isolated from PBMCs. The source of this sequence is a human donor in good health.

The CDR3 nucleotides are TGCAGCGTTGAAGAAGGACAGGTTAGCACAGATACGCAGTATTTT. Its protein product is CSVEEGQVSTDTQYF. V gene TRBV29-1 combines with J gene TRBJ2-3; 7 nucleotides agree with TRBD1. The CDR3 length is 15 residues. The ends lost 0 bases at V and 0 bases at J; junction bases unmatched: 3. CDR1 and CDR2 from the germline V gene are SQVTM and ANQGSEA.